The present entry profiles one T cell receptor beta chain with its context. The data derive from a study of shared clonotypes between healthy human individuals. Data came from immunoSEQ multiplex PCR; TCRdb stores just in-frame clones and leaves some out. The table shows about 1 million clones, with 70% to 80% occurring only once. The CDR3 runs 15 residues. CDR1 SGHRS and CDR2 YFSETQ come from the germline V gene. The J segment lost 6 bases and the V segment lost 2 bases, leaving 3 bases of the junction unmatched. J is TRBJ2-5 and V is TRBV5-1, with 14 bases matching TRBD2. The receptor's source is a man younger than 35 in good health. Sequencing was carried out using memory CD4+ T cells sorted from blood. Indicated subset: CD45RA-negative fraction. The DNA for the CDR3 is TGCGCCAGCAGCTTTGGGACTAGCGGGAGCAAGACCCAGTACTTC. Translating gives CASSFGTSGSKTQYF.